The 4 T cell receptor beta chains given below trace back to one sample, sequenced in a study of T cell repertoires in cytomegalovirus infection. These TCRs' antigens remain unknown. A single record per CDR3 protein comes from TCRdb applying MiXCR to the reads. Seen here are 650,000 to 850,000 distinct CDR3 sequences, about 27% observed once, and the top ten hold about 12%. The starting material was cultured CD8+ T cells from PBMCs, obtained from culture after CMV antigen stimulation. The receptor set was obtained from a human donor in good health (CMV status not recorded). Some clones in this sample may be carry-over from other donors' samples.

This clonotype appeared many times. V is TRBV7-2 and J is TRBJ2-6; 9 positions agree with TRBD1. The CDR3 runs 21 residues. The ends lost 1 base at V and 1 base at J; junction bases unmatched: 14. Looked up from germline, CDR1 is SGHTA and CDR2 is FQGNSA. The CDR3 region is CASSLVLRVRDRVSGANVLTF. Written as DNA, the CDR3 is TGTGCCAGCAGCTTAGTCCTCAGGGTCCGGGACAGGGTATCTGGGGCCAACGTCCTGACTTTC.

CDR3 sequence (DNA): TGTGCCAGCAGTTCGCTCGGCACCCTCCACTTT. Translating it yields CASSSLGTLHF. This chain uses TRBV6-2 or TRBV6-3 with TRBJ1-6; D is ambiguous. The CDR3 length is 11 residues. V dropped 4 bases and J dropped 14 bases, with 9 bases sitting between them. Germline V gene data show CDR1 as MNHEY and CDR2 as SVGEGT.

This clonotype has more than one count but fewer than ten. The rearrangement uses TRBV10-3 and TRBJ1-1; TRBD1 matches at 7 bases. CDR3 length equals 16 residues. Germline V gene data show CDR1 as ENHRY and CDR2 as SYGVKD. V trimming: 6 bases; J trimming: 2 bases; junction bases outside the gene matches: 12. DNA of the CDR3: TGTGCCATCAGAGACAGGGCCATTGACCGAAACACTGAAGCTTTCTTT. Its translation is CAIRDRAIDRNTEAFF.

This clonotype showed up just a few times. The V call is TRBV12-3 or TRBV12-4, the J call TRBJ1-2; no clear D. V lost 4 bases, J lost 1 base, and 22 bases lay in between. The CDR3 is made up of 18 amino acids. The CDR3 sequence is CASSYPRVEPSINYGYTF. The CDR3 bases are TGTGCCAGCAGTTACCCGAGGGTGGAACCCTCTATTAACTATGGCTACACCTTC.